This TCR beta chain was recorded in a study of blood T cell repertoires in COVID-19. Study-wide context: Spain, Italy and the United States supplied samples that represented acute and convalescent COVID-19. The cDNA or gDNA used as material had been derived from T cells, B-cell-depleted T cells, or PBMCs.

In the original analysis: Amplifying reference gene primers gave estimates of nucleated cell counts. Sequencing was performed with immunoSEQ multiplex PCR; in TCRdb, only in-frame clones are kept and a portion is missing. That table supplies the V and J calls and clone size; D and trimming were determined from the DNA. This table has hundreds of thousands of clones, about 86% appearing once. Germline lookup yields CDR1 MNHEY and CDR2 SMNVEV (reference sequence). This CDR3 has 12 residues. The specimen was peripheral blood. This sequence was found in a man of 80 years or more with acute or convalescent COVID-19. V gene TRBV27 combines with J gene TRBJ2-7; 7 nucleotides align to TRBD1. The CDR3 coding sequence is TGTGTTACAGGGGATCCACTGTACGAGCAGTACTTC. It translates to CVTGDPLYEQYF.